This T cell receptor beta chain was documented in a study of shared clonotypes between healthy human individuals. This clone has a single count. Germline CDR1 GTSNPN, CDR2 SVGIG (reference sequence). The CDR3 runs 13 residues. Trimming took off 0 bases at V and 10 bases at J, with 16 bases between the two ends. The data were produced by immunoSEQ multiplex PCR, yet TCRdb's version contains in-frame clones alone and is incomplete. Of over a million clones listed, 75% to 85% are singletons. Material for sequencing was memory CD4+ T cells from PBMCs. Subset indicated: CD45RA-negative fraction. The receptor was isolated from a young man in good health. Some clones in this sample may be carry-over from other donors' samples. This chain links TRBV30 with TRBJ2-7, with D hard to call. The CDR3 coding sequence is TGTGCCTGGAGTGTGTCACTCCCCCAGGTTCAGTACTTC. Translating gives CAWSVSLPQVQYF.